The 24 T cell receptor beta chains reported below all come from one sample, sequenced in a study of cytomegalovirus exposure and HLA in healthy donors. This PCR relied on a set of 60 Vbeta primers and 13 Jbeta primers. Some clones are missing from TCRdb's copy, which holds only in-frame ones; the method was immunoSEQ multiplex PCR. The sample carries about 160,000 clones, roughly 80% recorded once. Sequences were obtained from PBMCs. The origin of the receptors is a man younger than 30 in good health and CMV-seronegative.

In regard to this clone: The conserved phenylalanine or tryptophan is not found at the CDR3 terminus, so this likely reflects a read error. V is TRBV10-3 and J is TRBJ1-2; maybe TRBD1 (5 bases). V lost 0 bases and J 8 bases, leaving 10 bases between the germline ends. The germline V gene has CDR1 ENHRY and CDR2 SYGVKD. The length of the CDR3 is 13 residues. The CDR3 DNA follows: TGTGCCATCAGTGAGTCCCGCGGGGACGGCTACACCCTC. Translating gives CAISESRGDGYTL.

The chain combines TRBV11-3 with TRBJ2-5, with a tentative D call TRBD1 (6 bases). Per germline, CDR1 SGHNT and CDR2 YENEEA. There are 15 residues in the CDR3. V was shortened by 1 base and J by 4 bases, with 13 bases between the two germline ends. CDR3 nucleotide sequence: TGTGCCAGCAGCTTAGTTTCAGGGGTGGGAGAGACCCAGTACTTC. Translation gives CASSLVSGVGETQYF.

The chain links TRBV5-4 to TRBJ2-3; D may be TRBD2 (6 bases). Germline assignment: CDR1 SGHNT and CDR2 YYREEE (reference sequence). V shed 7 bases and J shed 3 bases, with 12 bases lying between them. The CDR3 is 13 amino acids. The CDR3 sequence: CASRRRETDTQYF. CDR3 nucleotide sequence: TGTGCCAGCCGGAGGCGGGAAACAGATACGCAGTATTTT. Supplemented by reference TRBV5-4 and TRBJ2-3, the full variable domain reads ETGVTQSPTHLIKTRGQQVTLRCSSQSGHNTVSWYQQALGQGPQFIFQYYREEENGRGNFPPRFSGLQFPNYSSELNVNALELDDSALYLCASRRRETDTQYFGPGTRLTVL.

The genes are TRBV5-1 and TRBJ2-3, with 7 positions matching TRBD1. Germline V gene data show CDR1 as SGHRS and CDR2 as YFSETQ. The CDR3 runs 15 residues. V gave up 5 bases and J gave up 1 base; unmatched junction bases: 7. In DNA, the CDR3 is TGCGCCAGCAGTCATGGACAGGACCGCACAGATACGCAGTATTTT. Amino acid sequence: CASSHGQDRTDTQYF.

The chain combines TRBV9 with TRBJ1-1; 7 nucleotides line up with TRBD1. Germline-derived CDR1 and CDR2 are SGDLS and YYNGEE. V trimming: 0 bases; J trimming: 7 bases; junction bases outside the gene matches: 6. The CDR3 contains 14 residues. For the CDR3, the DNA is TGTGCCAGCAGCGTAGGTGAACAGGGGAATGAAGCTTTCTTT. It yields the protein CASSVGEQGNEAFF.

J is TRBJ1-2 and V is TRBV7-2; no clear D. In germline, CDR1 is SGHTA, CDR2 FQGNSA. The V end was cut by 2 bases, the J end by 2 bases, with 9 bases between. The CDR3 has 14 residues. CDR3 sequence (DNA): TGTGCCAGCAGCTTAAACCAGGTCAACTATGGCTACACCTTC. This sequence encodes CASSLNQVNYGYTF.

J is TRBJ2-7 and V is TRBV10-3; D ambiguous. CDR1 is ENHRY and CDR2 is SYGVKD in the germline V gene. CDR3 length: 16 residues. The V end was cut by 0 bases, the J end by 3 bases, with 15 bases between. CDR3 nucleotides: TGTGCCATCAGTGAGTCGATATCAGATATTGGCTACGAGCAGTACTTC. It yields the protein CAISESISDIGYEQYF.

This chain connects TRBV10-3 to TRBJ2-1; 8 bases map to TRBD1. The germline CDR1 and CDR2 sequences are ENHRY and SYGVKD. The CDR3 runs 17 residues. Trimming at V came to 3 bases and at J to 5 bases, leaving 12 bases not matched to a gene. CDR3 in amino acids: CAISETGWGQVDNEQFF. CDR3 coding DNA: TGTGCCATCAGTGAAACGGGATGGGGACAGGTCGACAATGAGCAGTTCTTC.

On this clone itself: Other DNA sequences in this specimen translate into the identical CDR3. This chain joins TRBV7-6 and TRBJ2-7, with 10 bases identical to TRBD2. Germline V CDR1 and CDR2: SGHVS, FNYEAQ. With V trimmed by 5 bases and J by 2 bases, 3 bases remained unmatched. This CDR3 has 14 amino acids. CDR3 in amino acids: CASSPSGSPYEQYF. The CDR3 nucleotides read TGTGCCAGCAGCCCTAGCGGGAGTCCCTACGAGCAGTACTTC. Full variable domain (remainder filled in from reference TRBV7-6 and TRBJ2-7): GAGVSQSPRYKVTKRGQDVALRCDPISGHVSLYWYRQALGQGPEFLTYFNYEAQQDKSGLPNDRFSAERPEGSISTLTIQRTEQRDSAMYRCASSPSGSPYEQYFGPGTRLTVT.

This chain joins TRBV28 and TRBJ2-1; TRBD2 matches at 16 bases. The CDR3 runs to 17 residues. CDR1 and CDR2 (germline): MDHEN, SYDVKM. The trim removed 3 bases at V and 9 bases at J, leaving 8 bases unmatched. The CDR3 DNA reads TGTGCCAGCAGTTTTTATCCGGGACTAGCGGGAGGGAGTGAGCAGTTCTTC. Its translation: CASSFYPGLAGGSEQFF.

J is TRBJ2-3 and V is TRBV5-1; 8 nucleotides agree with TRBD1. Germline-derived CDR1 and CDR2 are SGHRS and YFSETQ. The CDR3 has 17 residues. V shed 0 bases, J shed 3 bases, and the junction held 9 bases outside the gene matches. The chain's CDR3 is CASSLAQGASGTDTQYF. In DNA, the CDR3 is TGCGCCAGCAGCTTGGCGCAGGGGGCATCAGGGACAGATACGCAGTATTTT.

The chain has TRBV19 and TRBJ1-2; D is possibly TRBD1 (6 bases). In germline, CDR1 is LNHDA, CDR2 SQIVND (reference sequence). Trimming stripped 4 bases from V and 4 bases from J, with 10 bases between. CDR3 length: 13 residues. DNA of the CDR3: TGTGCCAGTAGTACGACAGGACCCTATGGCTACACCTTC. It encodes CASSTTGPYGYTF.

V is TRBV30 and J is TRBJ2-1, with D perhaps TRBD1 (6 bases). The CDR3 totals 14 residues. The V end lost 5 bases, the J end lost 1 base, and 12 bases lay between the germline ends. The germline V gene encodes CDR1 GTSNPN and CDR2 SVGIG (reference sequence). The CDR3 sequence is CAWGGRRSYNEQFF. The CDR3 bases are TGTGCCTGGGGGGGCAGGCGATCCTACAATGAGCAGTTCTTC.

The chain couples TRBV19 to TRBJ2-5, with 10 bases that match TRBD1. The CDR3 has 14 amino acids. CDR1 is LNHDA, CDR2 SQIVND, per germline (reference sequence). Trimming cost V 4 bases and J 2 bases; bases outside gene matches: 1. The CDR3 reads CASSKDRGQETQYF. In DNA form, the CDR3 reads TGTGCCAGTAGTAAGGACAGGGGGCAAGAGACCCAGTACTTC.

The chain joins TRBV9 to TRBJ1-1; D is unclear. V was cut by 4 bases and J by 11 bases, with 18 bases left in between. Germline CDR1 and CDR2: SGDLS and YYNGEE. The CDR3 totals 13 residues. CDR3 sequence: CASSPEAALGAFF. CDR3 bases: TGTGCCAGCAGCCCCGAAGCGGCACTGGGGGCTTTCTTT.

This chain connects TRBV19 to TRBJ2-1; D uncertain. Trimming cost V 3 bases and J 5 bases, with 8 bases left between them. The germline CDR1 and CDR2 sequences are LNHDA and SQIVND (reference sequence). This CDR3 is built from 13 residues. This CDR3 is CASSMSSHNEQFF. For the CDR3, the DNA is TGTGCCAGTAGTATGTCTAGTCACAATGAGCAGTTCTTC.

This sequence joins TRBV18 and TRBJ1-4; D ambiguous. V was shortened by 3 bases and J by 0 bases, with 5 bases between the two germline ends. Germline lookup yields CDR1 KGHSH and CDR2 LQKENI. The CDR3 is 14 amino acids. In nucleotides, the CDR3 is TGTGCCAGCTCACCCCAGGCAACTAATGAAAAACTGTTTTTT. Protein product: CASSPQATNEKLFF.

CDR3 amino acids: CASSLTPAGELFF. For the CDR3, the DNA is TGTGCCAGCAGCCTCACCCCCGCGGGAGAGTTGTTCTTC. The rearrangement joins TRBV5-4 to TRBJ2-1, with 7 bases identical to TRBD2. V dropped 4 bases and J dropped 15; count of bases not matched to a gene: 13. The CDR3 sequence is 13 residues long. Germline-derived CDR1 and CDR2 are SGHNT and YYREEE (reference sequence).

In this sample, this clone turned up a few times. The chain combines TRBV5-6 with TRBJ2-1; the D gene is possibly TRBD2 (6 bases). CDR1 and CDR2 from the germline V gene are SGHDT and YYEEEE. The CDR3 runs 15 residues. V dropped 7 bases and J dropped 0 bases, with 14 bases sitting between them. The CDR3, as DNA: TGTGCCAGCCGCCGGGACTGGAGCTCCTACAATGAGCAGTTCTTC. It yields the protein CASRRDWSSYNEQFF.

This chain links TRBV7-9 with TRBJ2-7; D is possibly TRBD2 (6 bases). Germline CDR1 reads SEHNR; CDR2 reads FQNEAQ (reference sequence). The V and J ends lost 1 base and 3 bases respectively, with 10 bases between them. The CDR3 length is 14 residues. CDR3 DNA: TGTGCCAGCAGCTTAGAACTAGCCCGCTACGAGCAGTACTTC. Amino acids: CASSLELARYEQYF.

The genes are TRBV6-5 and TRBJ2-7; 11 bases match TRBD1. Trimming at V came to 6 bases and at J to 5 bases, leaving 9 bases not matched to a gene. Germline loops: CDR1 MNHEY, CDR2 SVGAGI. The CDR3 consists of 15 residues. CDR3 DNA: TGTGCCAGCAGCCGCCCGGGACAGGGGGGCCACGAGCAGTACTTC. This gives the protein CASSRPGQGGHEQYF.

This chain links TRBV6-6 with TRBJ1-4; D might be TRBD1 (6 bases). The CDR3 runs 16 residues. Germline CDR1 is MNHNY and CDR2 is SVGAGI (reference sequence). V was pared by 6 bases and J by 0 bases, with 14 bases between. The CDR3 DNA follows: TGTGCCAGCAGCCCTAGACAGGTTGCAACTAATGAAAAACTGTTTTTT. Its protein product is CASSPRQVATNEKLFF.

This chain joins TRBV6-5 and TRBJ2-1; no clear D. CDR3 size: 15 residues. The V gene's germline CDR1 is MNHEY and CDR2 SVGAGI. V gave up 0 bases and J gave up 0 bases, with 6 bases separating them. CDR3 protein: CASSYSASSYNEQFF. The CDR3, as DNA: TGTGCCAGCAGTTACTCGGCCTCCTCCTACAATGAGCAGTTCTTC.

In the case of this clone: Germline is not matched at one junction end, which may reflect a read error. The gene calls are TRBV7-9 and TRBJ1-1; a possible D gene is TRBD1 (6 bases). The CDR3 sequence is 16 residues long. Germline CDR1 and CDR2: SEHNR and FQNEAQ (reference sequence). The CDR3 sequence is CSSSSRHRDMNTEAFF. The CDR3 bases are TGTTCCAGCAGCTCCCGACACAGGGACATGAACACTGAAGCTTTCTTT.